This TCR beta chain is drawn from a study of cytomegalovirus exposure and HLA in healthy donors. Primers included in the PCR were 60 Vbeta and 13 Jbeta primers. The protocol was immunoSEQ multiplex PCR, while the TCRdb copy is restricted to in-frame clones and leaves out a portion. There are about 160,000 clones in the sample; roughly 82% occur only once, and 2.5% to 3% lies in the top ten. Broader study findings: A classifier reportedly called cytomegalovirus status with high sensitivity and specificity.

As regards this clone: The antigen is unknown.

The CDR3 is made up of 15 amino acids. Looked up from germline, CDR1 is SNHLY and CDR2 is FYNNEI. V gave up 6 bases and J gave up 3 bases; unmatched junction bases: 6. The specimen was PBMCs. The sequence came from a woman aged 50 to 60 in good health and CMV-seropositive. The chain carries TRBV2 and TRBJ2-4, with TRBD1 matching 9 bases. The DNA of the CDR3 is TGTGCCAGCAGGGACCGGACAGGGGTCAAAAACATTCAGTACTTC. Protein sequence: CASRDRTGVKNIQYF.